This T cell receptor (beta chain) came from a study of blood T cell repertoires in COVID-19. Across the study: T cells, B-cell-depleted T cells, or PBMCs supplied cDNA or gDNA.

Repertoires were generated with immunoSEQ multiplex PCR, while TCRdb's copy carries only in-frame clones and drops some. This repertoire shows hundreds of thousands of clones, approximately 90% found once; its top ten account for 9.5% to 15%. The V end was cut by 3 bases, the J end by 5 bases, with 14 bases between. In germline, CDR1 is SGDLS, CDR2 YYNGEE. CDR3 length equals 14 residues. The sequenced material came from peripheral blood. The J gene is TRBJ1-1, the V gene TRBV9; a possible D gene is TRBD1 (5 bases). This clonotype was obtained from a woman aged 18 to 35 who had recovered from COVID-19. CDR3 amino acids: CASSATAGVTEAFF. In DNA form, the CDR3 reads TGTGCCAGCAGCGCGACAGCGGGGGTTACTGAAGCTTTCTTT.